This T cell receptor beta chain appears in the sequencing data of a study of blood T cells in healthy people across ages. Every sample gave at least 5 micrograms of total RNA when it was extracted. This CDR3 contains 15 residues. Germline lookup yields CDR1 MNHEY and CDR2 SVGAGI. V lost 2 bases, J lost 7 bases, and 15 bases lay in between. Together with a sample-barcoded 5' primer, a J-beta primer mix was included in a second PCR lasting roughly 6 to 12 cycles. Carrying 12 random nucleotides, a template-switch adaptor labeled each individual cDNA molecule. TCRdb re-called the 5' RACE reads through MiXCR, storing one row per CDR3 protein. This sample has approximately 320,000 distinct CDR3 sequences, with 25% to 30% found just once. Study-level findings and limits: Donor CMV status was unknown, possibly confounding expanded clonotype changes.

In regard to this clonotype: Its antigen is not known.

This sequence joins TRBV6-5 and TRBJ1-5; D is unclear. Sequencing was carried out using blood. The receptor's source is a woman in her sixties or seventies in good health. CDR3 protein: CASSYAPGSGQPQHF. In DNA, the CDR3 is TGTGCCAGCAGTTACGCCCCCGGGTCGGGGCAGCCCCAGCATTTT.